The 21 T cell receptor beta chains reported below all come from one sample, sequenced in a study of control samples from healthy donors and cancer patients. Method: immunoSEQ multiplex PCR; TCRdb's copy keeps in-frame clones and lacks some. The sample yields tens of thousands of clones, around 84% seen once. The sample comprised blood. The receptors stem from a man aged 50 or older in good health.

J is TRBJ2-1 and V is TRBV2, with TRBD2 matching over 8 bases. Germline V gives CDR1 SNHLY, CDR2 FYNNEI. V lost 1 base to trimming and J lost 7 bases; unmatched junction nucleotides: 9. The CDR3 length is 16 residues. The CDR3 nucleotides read TGTGCCAGCAGTGAAGAGCGGGCGGGAGGACTTAATGAGCAGTTCTTC. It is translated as CASSEERAGGLNEQFF.

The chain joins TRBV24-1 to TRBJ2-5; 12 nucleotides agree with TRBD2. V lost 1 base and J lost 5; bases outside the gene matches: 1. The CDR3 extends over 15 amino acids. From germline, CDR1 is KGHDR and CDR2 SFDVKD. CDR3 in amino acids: CATSDFTSGRETQYF. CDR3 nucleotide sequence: TGTGCCACCAGTGATTTTACTAGCGGGAGGGAGACCCAGTACTTC.

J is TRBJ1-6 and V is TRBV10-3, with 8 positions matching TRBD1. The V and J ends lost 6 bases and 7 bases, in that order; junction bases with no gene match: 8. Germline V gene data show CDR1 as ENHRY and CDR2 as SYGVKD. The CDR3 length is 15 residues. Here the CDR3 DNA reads TGTGCCATCAGAGGTACGGGACAGGAGAATTCACCCCTCCACTTT. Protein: CAIRGTGQENSPLHF.

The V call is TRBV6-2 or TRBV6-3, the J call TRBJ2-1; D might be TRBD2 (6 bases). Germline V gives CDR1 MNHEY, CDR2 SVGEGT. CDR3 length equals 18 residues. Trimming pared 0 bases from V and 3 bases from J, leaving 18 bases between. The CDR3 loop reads CASSYSGIAGLSYNEQFF. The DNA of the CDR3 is TGTGCCAGCAGTTACTCTGGAATTGCGGGATTAAGCTACAATGAGCAGTTCTTC.

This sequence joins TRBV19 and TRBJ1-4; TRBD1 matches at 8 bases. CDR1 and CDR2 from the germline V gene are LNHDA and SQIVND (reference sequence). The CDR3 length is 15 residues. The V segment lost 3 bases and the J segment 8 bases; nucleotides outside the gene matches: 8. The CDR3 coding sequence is TGTGCCAGTAGTATGAGGCAGGGGGCGAAGGAAAAACTGTTTTTT. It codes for CASSMRQGAKEKLFF.

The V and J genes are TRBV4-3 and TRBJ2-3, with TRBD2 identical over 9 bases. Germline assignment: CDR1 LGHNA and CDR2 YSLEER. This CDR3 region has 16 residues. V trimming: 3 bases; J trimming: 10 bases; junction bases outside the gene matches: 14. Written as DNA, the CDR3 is TGCGCCAGCAGCCATGGCCTTAGCGGGAGTGTTGGGGCGCAGTATTTT. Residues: CASSHGLSGSVGAQYF.

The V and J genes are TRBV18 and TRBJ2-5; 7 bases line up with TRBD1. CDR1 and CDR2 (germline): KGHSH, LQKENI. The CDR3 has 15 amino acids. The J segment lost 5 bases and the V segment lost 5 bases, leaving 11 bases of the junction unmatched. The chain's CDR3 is CASSEQGWQRETQYF. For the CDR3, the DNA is TGTGCCAGCTCAGAACAGGGGTGGCAGCGGGAGACCCAGTACTTC.

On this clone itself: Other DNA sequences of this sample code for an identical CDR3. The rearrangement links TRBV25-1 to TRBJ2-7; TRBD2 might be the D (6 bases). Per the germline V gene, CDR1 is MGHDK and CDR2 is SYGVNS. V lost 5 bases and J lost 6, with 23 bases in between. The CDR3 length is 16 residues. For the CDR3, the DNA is TGTGCCAGCAGTCTGAGCGGAGGGACGGGTGACCTCGAGCAGTACTTC. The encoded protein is CASSLSGGTGDLEQYF.

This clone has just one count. This CDR3 reads CASSYPTSGRALEQFF. In DNA form, the CDR3 reads TGTGCCAGCAGTTACCCGACTAGCGGGAGGGCCCTTGAGCAGTTCTTC. The chain employs TRBV6-2 or TRBV6-3 and TRBJ2-1; 14 positions agree with TRBD2. The CDR3 extends over 16 amino acids. With V trimmed by 2 bases and J by 9 bases, 6 bases remained unmatched. The germline V gene encodes CDR1 MNHEY and CDR2 SVGEGT.

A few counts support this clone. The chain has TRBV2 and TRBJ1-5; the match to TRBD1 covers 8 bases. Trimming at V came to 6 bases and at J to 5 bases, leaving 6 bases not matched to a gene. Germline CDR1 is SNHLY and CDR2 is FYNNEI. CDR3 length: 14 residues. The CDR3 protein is CASRPGQGDQPQHF. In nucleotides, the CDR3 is TGTGCCAGCAGGCCCGGACAGGGCGATCAGCCCCAGCATTTT.

Here the CDR3 DNA reads TGTGCCAGCAGTTTATGGTCAGCTGAAGCTTTCTTT. Translation: CASSLWSAEAFF. This chain links TRBV12-3 or TRBV12-4 with TRBJ1-1; D is uncertain. V was pared by 2 bases and J by 6 bases, with 7 bases between. The CDR3 runs 12 residues.

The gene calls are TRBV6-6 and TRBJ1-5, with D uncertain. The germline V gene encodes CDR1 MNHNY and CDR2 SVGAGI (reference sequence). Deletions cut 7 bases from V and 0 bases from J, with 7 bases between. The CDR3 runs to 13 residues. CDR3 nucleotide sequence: TGTGCCAGCACCCCACCTAGCAATCAGCCCCAGCATTTT. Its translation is CASTPPSNQPQHF.

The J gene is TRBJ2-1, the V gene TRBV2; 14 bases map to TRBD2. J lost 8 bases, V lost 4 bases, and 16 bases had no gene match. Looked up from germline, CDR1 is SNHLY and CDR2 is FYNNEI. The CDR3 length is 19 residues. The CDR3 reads CASSVPGTSGSRRGDEQFF. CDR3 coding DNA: TGTGCCAGCAGTGTCCCCGGGACTAGCGGGAGTCGCCGGGGAGATGAGCAGTTCTTC.

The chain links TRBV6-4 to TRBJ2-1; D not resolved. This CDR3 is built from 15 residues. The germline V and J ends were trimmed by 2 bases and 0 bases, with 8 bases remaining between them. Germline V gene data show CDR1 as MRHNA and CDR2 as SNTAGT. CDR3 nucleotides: TGTGCCAGCAGTGACGGTCTGTCCTCCTACAATGAGCAGTTCTTC. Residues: CASSDGLSSYNEQFF.

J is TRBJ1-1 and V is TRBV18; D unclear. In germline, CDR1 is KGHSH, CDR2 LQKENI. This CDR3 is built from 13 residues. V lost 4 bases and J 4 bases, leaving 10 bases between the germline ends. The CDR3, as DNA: TGTGCCAGCTCACTCCCGCCGAGCACTGAAGCTTTCTTT. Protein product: CASSLPPSTEAFF.

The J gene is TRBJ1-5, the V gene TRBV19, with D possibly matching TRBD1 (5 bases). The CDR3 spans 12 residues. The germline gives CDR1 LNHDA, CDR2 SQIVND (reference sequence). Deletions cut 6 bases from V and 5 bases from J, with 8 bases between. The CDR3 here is CASRQGDQPQHF. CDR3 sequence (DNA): TGTGCCAGTAGGCAGGGCGATCAGCCCCAGCATTTT. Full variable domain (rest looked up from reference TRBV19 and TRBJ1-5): DGGITQSPKYLFRKEGQNVTLSCEQNLNHDAMYWYRQDPGQGLRLIYYSQIVNDFQKGDIAEGYSVSREKKESFPLTVTSAQKNPTAFYLCASRQGDQPQHFGDGTRLSIL.

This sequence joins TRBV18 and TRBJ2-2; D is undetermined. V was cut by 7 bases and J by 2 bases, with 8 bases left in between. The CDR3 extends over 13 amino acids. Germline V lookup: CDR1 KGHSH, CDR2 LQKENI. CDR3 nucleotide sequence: TGTGCCAGCTTACCCGGCAACACCGGGGAGCTGTTTTTT. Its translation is CASLPGNTGELFF.

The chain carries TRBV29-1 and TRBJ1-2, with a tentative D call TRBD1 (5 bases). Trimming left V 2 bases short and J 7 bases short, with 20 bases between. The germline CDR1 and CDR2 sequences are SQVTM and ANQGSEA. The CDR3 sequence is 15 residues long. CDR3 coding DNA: TGCAGCGTTGAATTGGGGGACGGGCCAGGCGGTGGCTACACCTTC. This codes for CSVELGDGPGGGYTF.

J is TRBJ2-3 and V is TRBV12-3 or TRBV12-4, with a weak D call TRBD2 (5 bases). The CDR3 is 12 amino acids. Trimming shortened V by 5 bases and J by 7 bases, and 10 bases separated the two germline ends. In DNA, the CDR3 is TGTGCCAGCAGTGTTAGCGTTAATACGCAGTATTTT. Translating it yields CASSVSVNTQYF.

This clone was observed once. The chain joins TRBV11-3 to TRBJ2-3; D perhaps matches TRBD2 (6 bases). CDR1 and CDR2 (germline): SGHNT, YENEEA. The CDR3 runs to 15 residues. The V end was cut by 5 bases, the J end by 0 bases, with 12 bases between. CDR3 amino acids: CASSIRDLSTDTQYF. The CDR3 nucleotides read TGTGCCAGCAGCATCCGGGACTTGAGCACAGATACGCAGTATTTT.

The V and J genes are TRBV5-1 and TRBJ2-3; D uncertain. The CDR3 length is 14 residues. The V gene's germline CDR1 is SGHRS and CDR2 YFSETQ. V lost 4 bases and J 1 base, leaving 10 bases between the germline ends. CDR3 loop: CASSQFRGTDTQYF. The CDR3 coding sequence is TGCGCCAGCAGCCAGTTTAGGGGCACAGATACGCAGTATTTT.